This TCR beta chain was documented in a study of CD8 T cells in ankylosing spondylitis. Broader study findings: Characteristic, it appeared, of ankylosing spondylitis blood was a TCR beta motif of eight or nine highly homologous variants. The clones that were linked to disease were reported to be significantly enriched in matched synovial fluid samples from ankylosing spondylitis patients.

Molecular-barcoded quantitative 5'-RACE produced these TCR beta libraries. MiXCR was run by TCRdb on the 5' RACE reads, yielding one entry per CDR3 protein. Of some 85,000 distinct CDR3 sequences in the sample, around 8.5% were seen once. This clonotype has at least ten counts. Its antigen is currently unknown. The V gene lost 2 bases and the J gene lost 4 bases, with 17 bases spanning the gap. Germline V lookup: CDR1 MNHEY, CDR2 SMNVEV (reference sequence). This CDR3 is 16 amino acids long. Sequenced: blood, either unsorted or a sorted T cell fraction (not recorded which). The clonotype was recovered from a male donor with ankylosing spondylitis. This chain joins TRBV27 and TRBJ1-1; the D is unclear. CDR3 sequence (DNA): TGTGCCAGCAGTTTACCCCCATCGGTGCGGGCCACTGAAGCTTTCTTT. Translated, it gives CASSLPPSVRATEAFF.